This TCR beta chain derives from a study of beta chain features in type 1 diabetes. CD4+ cells of the naive, central memory, regulatory and stem cell-like memory types were sorted via CD45RO/CCR7/CD25/CD127/CD95/CD27. Germline values: CDR1 MGHDK, CDR2 SYGVNS. The trim removed 2 bases at V and 5 bases at J, leaving 14 bases unmatched. The CDR3 has 18 amino acids. This clone occurred a few times. The antigen is unknown. TCRB transcripts that were expressed got sequenced, as all of the isolated RNA had been reverse transcribed. Assay used: immunoSEQ multiplex PCR; TCRdb lists only in-frame clones, some missing. The data hold 300,000 to 350,000 clones, with roughly a fifth observed a single time. Study results and caveats: HLA influence on TCRB rearrangement stayed unresolved here. Patients with type 1 diabetes carried fewer insertions and had more deletions at their VDJ junctions.

The V and J genes are TRBV25-1 and TRBJ2-5; 10 bases match TRBD2. The sequence was obtained from a young woman in good health. Material for sequencing was naive CD4+ T cells from blood. CDR3 nucleotide sequence: TGTGCCAGCAGTGAAACCCGTTTTGGAGCGGGGGGGCCGGAGACCCAGTACTTC. Translation gives CASSETRFGAGGPETQYF. Full variable domain (rest looked up from reference TRBV25-1 and TRBJ2-5): EADIYQTPRYLVIGTGKKITLECSQTMGHDKMYWYQQDPGMELHLIHYSYGVNSTEKGDLSSESTVSRIRTEHFPLTLESARPSHTSQYLCASSETRFGAGGPETQYFGPGTRLLVL.